The TCR beta chain under discussion was sequenced for a study of T cells in Graves' hyperthyroidism and ophthalmopathy (dated by TCRdb to about 2019). About the full investigation: Peripheral blood samples were taken at initial diagnosis, before any treatment was given. The roughly 100 discovery patients were randomly divided into training and test sets at a 7:3 ratio. To identify TCR V-J signatures that set the groups apart, the researchers used a discovery cohort of approximately 98 patients, made up of 40 to 45 with Graves' ophthalmopathy and about 60 with stable Graves' hyperthyroidism. After sampling, hyperthyroidism patients received methimazole starting at 30 mg daily, and ophthalmopathy patients received high-dose intravenous methylprednisolone. In about 6 Graves' hyperthyroidism patients, the study also compared T-cell repertoires from thyroid tissue with T-cell repertoires from blood. Prospective prediction of ophthalmopathy was tested in an independent validation cohort consisting of fewer than 20 hyperthyroidism patients and around 16 patients who later progressed to ophthalmopathy. According to the paper, TCR Vbeta CDR3 sequencing was carried out on 135 peripheral blood samples, which came from under 50 ophthalmopathy, approximately 72 hyperthyroidism and some 17 progressor patients. Broad study findings and their caveats: In validation, the model predicted progression to ophthalmopathy a median of roughly 6.5 months before onset, with roughly 71% sensitivity and 72.22% specificity. Ophthalmopathy was separated from stable hyperthyroidism by a 13 V-J signature model, with approximately 85% sensitivity and just over 81% specificity obtained in cross-validation and 80%/75% obtained in testing. Most expanded thyroid clonotypes (frequency above 0.001) were also detected in blood, a finding suggesting that blood repertoires may reflect thyroid immune responses. No statistical method was used to fix the sample size in advance, and group allocation was not hidden from the investigators.

In this sample, this clonotype turned up many times. This clone's antigen is unknown. No base qualities exist here, and no much larger clone lies one base off it. The TCR beta CDR3 regions were amplified from the RNA transcripts. The first round of RT-PCR for the TCR CDR3 was performed with the HTBI primer set and the Qiagen OneStep RT-PCR kit. A second multiplex PCR round built the libraries, followed by size selection and purification. Paired-end sequencing of the libraries was performed with 100 bp reads on an Illumina HiSeq2000. The authors' pipeline ran thus. SOAPnuke was used to process the raw data, throwing out any read that contained adapters or uncalled bases, had a mean Phred below 15, or lacked an exact constant-primer or identifier match. High-quality paired reads were merged using COPE v1.2.5, and each unique nucleotide sequence was defined as a clonotype. MiTCR v1.1 was used to align the clonotypes against IMGT TRBV, TRBD and TRBJ reference segments. The analysis included only V-J combinations with a frequency above 0.0001, which together covered approximately 99% of the repertoires. The TCS score was defined as the ratio of F50 (clonal expansion) to E x V (chaos), calculated using BLOSUM62-based TCRdist between CDR3 peptides within each V-J. Welch's t-statistics and random forest reduced 500 to 650 V-J features to roughly 13, which were used in a naive Bayes classifier (R e1071). TCRdb itself trimmed the public reads at Q25 with fastp, ran MiXCR and retained productive beta chains. Here each entry gathers all rows of one CDR3 protein and keeps the most common genes and DNA. These V and J calls rely on TCRdb rather than the paper's analysis. The sample profile shows roughly 300,000 distinct CDR3 sequences; 21% of them were found once. The top ten hold 50% to 65% of the sample.

Stable Graves' hyperthyroidism was defined as the absence of progression to ophthalmopathy over 18 months of follow-up. Hyperthyroidism patients were aged 18 to 65 years and newly diagnosed, with disease duration of less than 2 months. Patients with uncontrolled infections, other autoimmune diseases, pregnancy or lactation were excluded. Diagnoses were based on clinical symptoms, serum thyroxine and TRAb, thyroid ultrasound and orbital computed tomography. PBMCs were isolated from approximately 10 ml of fresh peripheral blood by Ficoll-Paque density gradient centrifugation. Trizol reagent was used to extract total RNA, and RNA quality was then checked on an Agilent 2100 Bioanalyzer. Trimming removed 3 bases from V and 1 base from J, leaving 7 bases between the germline ends. CDR1 and CDR2 (MDHEN, SYDVKM) derive from the germline V gene. The CDR3 starts with the cysteine, ends with the phenylalanine, and has 13 residues. CDR3 DNA is the only sequence kept; it has 39 bases, read in frame from the first base.

Source material: blood. The clonotype was recovered from a woman aged 50 to 65 with Graves' hyperthyroidism. The chain is made from TRBV28 and TRBJ2-7, with the D gene call left open. The encoded CDR3 is CASSFQASYEQYF. At the DNA level, the sequence is TGTGCCAGCAGTTTCCAGGCGTCCTACGAGCAGTACTTC.